This entry concerns a single T cell receptor beta chain. This entry belongs to a study of STAT5B mutations in CD4+ large granular lymphocyte leukemia. The protocol was immunoSEQ multiplex PCR, while the TCRdb copy is restricted to in-frame clones and leaves out a portion. The table includes around 23,000 clones, about four fifths detected once. Germline CDR1 is SGHVS and CDR2 is FQNEAQ. Deletions cut 6 bases from V and 4 bases from J, with 13 bases between. This CDR3 spans 15 amino acids. This TCR was recovered from a human donor in good health. The source material was CD4+ T cells from blood buffy coats. The chain links TRBV7-8 to TRBJ1-6, with no clear D. The chain's CDR3 is CASRAGIEYNSPLHF. The CDR3 nucleotides are TGTGCCAGCAGGGCGGGGATCGAATATAATTCACCCCTCCACTTT.